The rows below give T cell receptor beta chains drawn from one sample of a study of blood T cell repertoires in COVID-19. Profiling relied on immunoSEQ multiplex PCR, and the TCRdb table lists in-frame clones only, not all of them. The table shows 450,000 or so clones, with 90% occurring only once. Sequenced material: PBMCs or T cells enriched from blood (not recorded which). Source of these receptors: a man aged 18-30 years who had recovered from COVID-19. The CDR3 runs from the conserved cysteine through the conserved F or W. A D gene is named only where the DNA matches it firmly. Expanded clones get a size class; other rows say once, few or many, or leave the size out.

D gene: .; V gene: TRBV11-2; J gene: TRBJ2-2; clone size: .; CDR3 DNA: TGTGCCAGCAGCTCCCTCCCCAACACCGGGGAGCTGTTTTTT; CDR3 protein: CASSSLPNTGELFF
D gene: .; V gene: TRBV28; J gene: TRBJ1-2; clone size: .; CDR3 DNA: TGTGCCAGCAGTTTATCCCTGACAGAAAACTATGGCTACACCTTC; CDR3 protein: CASSLSLTENYGYTF
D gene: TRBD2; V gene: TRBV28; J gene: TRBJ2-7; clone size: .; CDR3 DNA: TGTGCCAGCAGTCTTCTCGTCCAGAAGACTAGCGTCCCATACGAGCAGTACTTC; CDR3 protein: CASSLLVQKTSVPYEQYF
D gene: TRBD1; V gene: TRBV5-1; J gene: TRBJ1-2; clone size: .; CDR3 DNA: TGCGCCAGCCGGCCAGGGGGAAACTATGGCTACACCTTC; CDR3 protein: CASRPGGNYGYTF
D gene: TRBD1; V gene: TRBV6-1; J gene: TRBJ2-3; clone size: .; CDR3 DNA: TGTGCCAGCAGTGAAAGGAAGGGGACAGGGGGCGCAGATACGCAGTATTTT; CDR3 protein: CASSERKGTGGADTQYF
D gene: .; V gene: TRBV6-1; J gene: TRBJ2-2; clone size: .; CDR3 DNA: TGTGCCAGCCGTGAAGTAGTGGGCCTATCCCGCGGGGAGCTGTTTTTT; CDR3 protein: CASREVVGLSRGELFF
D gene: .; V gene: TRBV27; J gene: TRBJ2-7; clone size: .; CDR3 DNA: TGTGCCAGCAGCGCGGGGTTGAGGGAGCAGTACTTC; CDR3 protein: CASSAGLREQYF
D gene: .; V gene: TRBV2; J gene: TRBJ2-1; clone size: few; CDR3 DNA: TGTGCCAGCAGTTCCCAGTCCTACAATGAGCAGTTCTTC; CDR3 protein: CASSSQSYNEQFF
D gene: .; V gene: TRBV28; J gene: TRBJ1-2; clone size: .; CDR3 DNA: TGTGCCAGCAGTTTACCTGGGGCACGGAACTATGGCTACACCTTC; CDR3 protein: CASSLPGARNYGYTF
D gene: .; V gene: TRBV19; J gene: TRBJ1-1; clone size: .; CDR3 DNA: TGTGCCAGTAGTAATCGTCCTACTAAAAACACTGAAGCTTTCTTT; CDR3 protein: CASSNRPTKNTEAFF
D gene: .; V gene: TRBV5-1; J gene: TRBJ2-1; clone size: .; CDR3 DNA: TGCGCCAGCAGCTTGGGCTGGAGTTTTATTTACAATGAGCAGTTCTTC; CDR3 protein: CASSLGWSFIYNEQFF
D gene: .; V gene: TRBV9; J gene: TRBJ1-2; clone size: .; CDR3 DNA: TGTGCCAGCGTCAGGGAGGGTCGTGGCTACACCTTC; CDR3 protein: CASVREGRGYTF
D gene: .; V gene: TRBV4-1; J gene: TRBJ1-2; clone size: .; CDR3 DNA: TGCGCCAGCAGCCGGCCCACGGGATCCGGCTACACCTTC; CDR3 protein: CASSRPTGSGYTF
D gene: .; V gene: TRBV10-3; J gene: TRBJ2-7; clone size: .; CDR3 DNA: TGTGCCATCAGCCCAGGGGAGAGAGGGTCCTACGAGCAGTACTTC; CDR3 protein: CAISPGERGSYEQYF
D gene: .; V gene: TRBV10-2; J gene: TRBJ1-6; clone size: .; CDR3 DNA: TGCGCCAGCAGTGCGACGGGGAATTCACCCCTCCACTTT; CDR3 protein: CASSATGNSPLHF
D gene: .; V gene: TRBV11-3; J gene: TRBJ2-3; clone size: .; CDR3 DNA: TGTGCCAGCTCGGTAGAATCCACAGATACGCAGTATTTT; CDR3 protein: CASSVESTDTQYF
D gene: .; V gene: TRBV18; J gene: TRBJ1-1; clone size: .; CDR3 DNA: TGTGCCAGCTCACCGGCAGGGGCGGTTGTGAACACTGAAGCTTTCTTT; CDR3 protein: CASSPAGAVVNTEAFF
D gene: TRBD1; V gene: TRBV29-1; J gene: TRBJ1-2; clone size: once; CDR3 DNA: TGCAGCGTTGATGACAGGGGAGACTATGGCTACACCTTC; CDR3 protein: CSVDDRGDYGYTF
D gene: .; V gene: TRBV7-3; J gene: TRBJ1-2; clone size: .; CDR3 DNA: TGTGCCAGCAGCTTAAGTCCTGACCACCGGGGGGGCTACACCTTC; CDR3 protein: CASSLSPDHRGGYTF
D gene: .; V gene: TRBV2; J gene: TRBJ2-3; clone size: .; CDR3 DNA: TGTGCCAGCAGGGAGAACAGGGAGAGGGCAGATACGCAGTATTTT; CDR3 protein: CASRENRERADTQYF
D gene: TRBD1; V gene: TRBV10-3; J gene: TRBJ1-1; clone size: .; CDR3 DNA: TGTGCCATCGGAACAGGGGCGAACACTGAAGCTTTCTTT; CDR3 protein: CAIGTGANTEAFF
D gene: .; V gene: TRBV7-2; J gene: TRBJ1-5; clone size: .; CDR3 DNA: TGTGCCAGCAGCTTTCGGCGGGGGCAGCCCCAGCATTTT; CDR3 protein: CASSFRRGQPQHF
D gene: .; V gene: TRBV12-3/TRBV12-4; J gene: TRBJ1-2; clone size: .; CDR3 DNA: TGTGCCAGCAGCCCCACGGAGAGGGAGGGCTACACCTTC; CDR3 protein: CASSPTEREGYTF
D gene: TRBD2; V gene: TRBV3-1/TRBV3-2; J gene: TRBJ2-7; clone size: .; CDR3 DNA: TGTGCCAGCAGCCTCGCCGGGACTAGCAGCGAGCAGTACTTC; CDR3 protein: CASSLAGTSSEQYF
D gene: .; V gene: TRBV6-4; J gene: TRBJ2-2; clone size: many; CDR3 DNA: TGTGCCAGCAGGCAGACAAACACCGGGGAGCTGTTTTTT; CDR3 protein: CASRQTNTGELFF
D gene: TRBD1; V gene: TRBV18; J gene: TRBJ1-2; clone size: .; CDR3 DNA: TGTGCCAGCTCACCCCCGGGACAGGGGTTTAATGGCTACACCTTC; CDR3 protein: CASSPPGQGFNGYTF
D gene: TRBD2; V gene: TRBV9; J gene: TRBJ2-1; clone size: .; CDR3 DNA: TGTGCCAGCGGGGGGGTTCTGCCCCAAGGCGGTGAGCAGTTCTTC; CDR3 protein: CASGGVLPQGGEQFF
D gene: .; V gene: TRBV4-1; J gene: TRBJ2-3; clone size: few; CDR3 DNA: TGCGCCAGCAGCCAAGGACGGGGGACAGATACGCAGTATTTT; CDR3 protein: CASSQGRGTDTQYF
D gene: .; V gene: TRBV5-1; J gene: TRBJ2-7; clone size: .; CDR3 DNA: TGCGCCAGCAGCTTACGGGGGGCCTCCTACGAGCAGTACTTC; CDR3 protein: CASSLRGASYEQYF
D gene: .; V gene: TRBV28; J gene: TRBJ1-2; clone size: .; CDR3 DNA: TGTGCCAGCAGCGGCTATGGCTACACCTTC; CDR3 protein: CASSGYGYTF
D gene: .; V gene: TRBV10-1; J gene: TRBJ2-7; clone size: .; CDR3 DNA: TGCGCCAGCAGTGGCGACACCTACGAGCAGTACTTC; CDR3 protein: CASSGDTYEQYF
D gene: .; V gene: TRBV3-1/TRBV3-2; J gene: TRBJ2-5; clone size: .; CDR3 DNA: TGTGCCAGCAGCCAAGCCCATCCGGACTCCTATCGGGAGACCCAGTACTTC; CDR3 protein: CASSQAHPDSYRETQYF
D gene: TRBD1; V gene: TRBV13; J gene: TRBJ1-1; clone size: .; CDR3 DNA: TGTGCCAGCAGCCCGATATGGGACAGGGGTAGAAACACTGAAGCTTTCTTT; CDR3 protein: CASSPIWDRGRNTEAFF
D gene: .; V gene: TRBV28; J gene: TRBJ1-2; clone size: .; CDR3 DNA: TGTGCCAGCAGTTCAGGACATGACTATGGCTACACCTTC; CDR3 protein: CASSSGHDYGYTF
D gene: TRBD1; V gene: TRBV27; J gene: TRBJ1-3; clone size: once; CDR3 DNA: TGTGCCAGCAGTTTGACAGGGCGGGACACCATATATTTT; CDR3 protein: CASSLTGRDTIYF
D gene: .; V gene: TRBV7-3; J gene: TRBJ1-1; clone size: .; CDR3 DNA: TGTGCCAGCAGTCCCGGGGGGGCGAACACTGAAGCTTTCTTT; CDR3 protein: CASSPGGANTEAFF
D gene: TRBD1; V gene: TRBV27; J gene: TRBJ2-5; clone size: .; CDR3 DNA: TGTGCCAGCAGTTTACTTCTGGACAGGGAGACCCAGTACTTC; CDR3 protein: CASSLLLDRETQYF